Below are 20 T cell receptor beta chains sequenced from a single sample in a study of T cells in Graves' hyperthyroidism and ophthalmopathy. Regions amplified from RNA transcripts were the TCR beta CDR3 regions. With the HTBI primer set, the TCR CDR3 went through a first round of RT-PCR. TCRdb analysed the multiplex PCR reads with MiXCR anew, one entry per CDR3 protein. In the table there are 650,000 to 850,000 distinct CDR3 sequences, 18% of which are singletons. The sample taken for sequencing was blood. The receptor source for this set is a woman between 50 and 59 years old with Graves' hyperthyroidism that later progressed to Graves' ophthalmopathy.

This clonotype came up many times. In DNA, the CDR3 is TGCAGTGCTAGTAGGGACAGCGACTACGAGCAGTACTTC. It codes for CSASRDSDYEQYF. This chain joins TRBV20-1 and TRBJ2-7; TRBD1 agrees at 7 bases. The CDR3 contains 13 residues. From germline, CDR1 is DFQATT and CDR2 SNEGSKA (reference sequence). J lost 3 bases, V lost 3 bases, and 5 bases had no gene match.

The rearrangement links TRBV13 to TRBJ2-3; 10 positions match TRBD2. This CDR3 is 18 amino acids long. Germline V gene data show CDR1 as PRHDT and CDR2 as FYEKMQ (reference sequence). V lost 1 base to trimming and J lost 2 bases; unmatched junction nucleotides: 9. The CDR3 DNA sequence: TGTGCCAGCAGCTTAGTAAGGAGCGGGGGGGCCCACACAGATACGCAGTATTTT. As protein: CASSLVRSGGAHTDTQYF.

V usage is TRBV19 and J usage is TRBJ1-1, with D maybe TRBD1 (5 bases). The CDR3 covers 16 residues. V was trimmed by 6 bases and J by 0 bases, leaving 17 bases between them. The germline V gene encodes CDR1 LNHDA and CDR2 SQIVND (reference sequence). CDR3 sequence reads: CASSTRPGLMNTEAFF. The CDR3 DNA follows: TGTGCCAGTAGCACAAGACCAGGGCTGATGAACACTGAAGCTTTCTTT.

This clonotype was counted a few times. The chain is built from TRBV12-3 or TRBV12-4 and TRBJ1-5; TRBD1 matches 8 bases. Losses at the gene ends were 7 bases for V and 7 bases for J; bases not matched to a gene: 18. The CDR3 sequence is 17 residues long. CDR3 protein: CASNVETGGIGNQPQHF. The CDR3 DNA is TGTGCCAGCAACGTAGAAACAGGGGGGATTGGGAACCAGCCCCAGCATTTT.

The V gene is TRBV10-1, the J gene TRBJ1-2; TRBD1 aligns across 8 bases. Germline V gives CDR1 WNHNN, CDR2 SYGVQD (reference sequence). This CDR3 is 14 amino acids long. J gave up 4 bases and V 4 bases, and 5 bases lay outside the gene matches. CDR3 nucleotides: TGCGCCAGCAGTGCGGACAGGGATCTCTATGGCTACACCTTC. The encoded protein is CASSADRDLYGYTF.

This clonotype appeared many times. This sequence joins TRBV30 and TRBJ1-2; 9 bases line up with TRBD1. V trimming: 4 bases; J trimming: 13 bases; junction bases outside the gene matches: 10. This CDR3 has 12 residues. Germline CDR1 and CDR2: GTSNPN and SVGIG (reference sequence). The CDR3 sequence: CAWTPGQGSRTF. The CDR3 DNA reads TGTGCCTGGACTCCGGGACAGGGTTCGCGCACCTTC.

This clonotype was found many times. This rearrangement joins TRBV5-6 to TRBJ1-1, with D perhaps matching TRBD1 (6 bases). The length of the CDR3 is 15 residues. In germline, CDR1 is SGHDT, CDR2 YYEEEE. The V end lost 2 bases, the J end lost 0 bases, and 11 bases lay between the germline ends. CDR3 region: CASSFWRTVNTEAFF. CDR3 DNA: TGTGCCAGCAGCTTCTGGAGGACAGTGAACACTGAAGCTTTCTTT.

This clonotype occurred a few times. V usage is TRBV6-2 or TRBV6-3 and J usage is TRBJ2-2, with a tentative D call TRBD2 (6 bases). The CDR3 length is 16 residues. Germline V gene data show CDR1 as MNHEY and CDR2 as SVGEGT. Trimming took off 2 bases at V and 5 bases at J, with 15 bases between the two ends. CDR3 protein: CASSYPPSAGTGELFF. The CDR3 DNA follows: TGTGCCAGCAGTTACCCCCCATCGGCGGGGACCGGGGAGCTGTTTTTT.

This clonotype was observed a handful of times. The genes are TRBV7-6 and TRBJ2-2; TRBD1 matches at 8 bases. Per the germline V gene, CDR1 is SGHVS and CDR2 is FNYEAQ. The CDR3 has 14 amino acids. Losses at the gene ends were 6 bases for V and 4 bases for J; bases not matched to a gene: 4. CDR3 sequence (DNA): TGTGCCAGCAGTTATACAGGGGGCACCGGGGAGCTGTTTTTT. Protein sequence: CASSYTGGTGELFF.

The chain recombines TRBV12-3 or TRBV12-4 with TRBJ2-7; D possibly matches TRBD1 or TRBD2 (5 bases each). V was clipped by 3 bases and J by 4 bases, with 10 bases between them. CDR3 length: 13 amino acids. The CDR3 nucleotides are TGTGCCAGCAGTTTCGGGACCACGTACGAGCAGTACTTC. Amino acids: CASSFGTTYEQYF.

In its sample, this clonotype was seen many times. The rearrangement joins TRBV12-3 or TRBV12-4 to TRBJ2-7; tentative D call: TRBD1 (6 bases). CDR3 length equals 16 residues. Trimming left V 6 bases short and J 1 base short, with 19 bases between. In DNA, the CDR3 is TGTGCCAGCAGCCAGGGGTGGGACACCCCTTCCTACGAGCAGTACTTC. Translated, it gives CASSQGWDTPSYEQYF.

This clonotype came up a few times. The rearrangement uses TRBV6-1 and TRBJ1-6, with 7 bases aligning to TRBD1. J was trimmed by 10 bases and V by 5 bases; bases with no gene match: 14. This CDR3 has 16 amino acids. In germline, CDR1 is MNHNS, CDR2 SASEGT. This CDR3 reads CASSQPWQGEGSPLHF. DNA for the CDR3: TGTGCCAGCAGTCAACCATGGCAGGGGGAAGGGTCACCCCTCCACTTT.

This clonotype was seen repeatedly, ten times or more. The chain uses TRBV5-8 and TRBJ2-1, with D maybe TRBD1 (6 bases). Trimming pared 0 bases from V and 4 bases from J, leaving 8 bases between. The CDR3 loop spans 14 amino acids. Germline V gene data show CDR1 as SGHTS and CDR2 as YDEGEE. The CDR3 here is CASSLEGVYNEQFF. CDR3 nucleotides: TGTGCCAGCAGCTTGGAGGGGGTTTACAATGAGCAGTTCTTC.

There are many counts of this clonotype. The CDR3 spells CASKVTANTEAFF. DNA of the CDR3: TGTGCCAGCAAAGTAACAGCGAACACTGAAGCTTTCTTT. This chain uses TRBV6-1 with TRBJ1-1; D remains ambiguous. Germline-derived CDR1 and CDR2 are MNHNS and SASEGT. The CDR3 sequence is 13 residues long. V was cut by 7 bases and J by 1 base, with 10 bases left in between.

This clonotype was seen a handful of times. The chain is built from TRBV10-3 and TRBJ2-5, with D possibly TRBD1 on 5 matching bases. V was clipped by 7 bases and J by 1 base, with 10 bases between them. The germline gives CDR1 ENHRY, CDR2 SYGVKD. There are 13 residues in the CDR3. Written as DNA, the CDR3 is TGTGCCATCATGAGCACAGGCCAAGAGACCCAGTACTTC. Residues: CAIMSTGQETQYF.

This clonotype was seen many times. The CDR3 here is CASSLMPWGYGEQYF. The CDR3 region has the DNA TGTGCCAGCAGCCTAATGCCGTGGGGCTACGGCGAGCAGTACTTC. V and J are TRBV11-2 and TRBJ2-7; maybe TRBD1 (5 bases). CDR3 length equals 15 residues. Germline assignment: CDR1 SGHAT and CDR2 FQNNGV. V was shortened by 5 bases and J by 6 bases, with 20 bases between the two germline ends.

The CDR3 nucleotides are TGTGCCATCAGTGGGGGGGACGGCCTCAATCAGCCCCAGCATTTT. The encoded protein is CAISGGDGLNQPQHF. V gene TRBV10-3 combines with J gene TRBJ1-5; maybe TRBD1 (5 bases). V lost 4 bases and J lost 3, with 13 bases in between. The CDR3 runs 15 residues. Germline lookup yields CDR1 ENHRY and CDR2 SYGVKD.

In DNA, the CDR3 is TGTGCCAGCAGCTTCTACGTAGGGGGCGTTACGGAGACCCAGTACTTC. Its protein is CASSFYVGGVTETQYF. The chain couples TRBV5-5 to TRBJ2-5; TRBD1 aligns across 7 bases. The CDR3 extends over 16 amino acids. Germline V lookup: CDR1 SGHKS, CDR2 YYEKEE (reference sequence). V shed 2 bases and J 5 bases; nucleotides not matched to a gene: 12.

As to this clonotype: One end of the junction does not line up with germline, which may come from a read error. The chain carries TRBV7-7 and TRBJ2-3, with TRBD2 matching 8 bases. The CDR3 totals 15 residues. Germline V gene sequence: CDR1 SSHAT, CDR2 FNYEAQ (reference sequence). Here the CDR3 reads CASSRGSGGPDTQYF. CDR3 DNA sequence: TGTGCTAGCAGCAGAGGGAGCGGGGGCCCAGATACGCAGTATTTT.

Many counts were recorded for this clonotype. The V and J genes are TRBV5-1 and TRBJ2-3; D is possibly TRBD1 or TRBD2 (5 bases each). The CDR3 sequence is 17 residues long. Germline CDR1 is SGHRS and CDR2 is YFSETQ. V dropped 0 bases and J dropped 5 bases, with 19 bases sitting between them. This chain's CDR3 is CASSLDPGSVGGDTQYF. Here the CDR3 DNA reads TGCGCCAGCAGCTTGGACCCCGGTAGTGTTGGGGGAGATACGCAGTATTTT.